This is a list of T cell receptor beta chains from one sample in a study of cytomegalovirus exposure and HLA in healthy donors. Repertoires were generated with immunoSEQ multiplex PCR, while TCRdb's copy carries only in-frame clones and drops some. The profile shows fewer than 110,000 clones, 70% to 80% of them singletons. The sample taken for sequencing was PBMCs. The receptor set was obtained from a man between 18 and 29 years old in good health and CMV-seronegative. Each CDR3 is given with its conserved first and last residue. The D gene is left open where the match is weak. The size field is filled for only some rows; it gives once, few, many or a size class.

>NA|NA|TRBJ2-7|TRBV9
CASSRDTTYEQYF
TGTGCCAGCAGCCGAGATACTACCTACGAGCAGTACTTC
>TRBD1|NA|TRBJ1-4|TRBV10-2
CASSGQGRNEKLFF
TGCGCCAGCAGCGGACAGGGAAGAAATGAAAAACTGTTTTTT
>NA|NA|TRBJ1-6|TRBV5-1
CASSEVGQGGSPLHF
TGCGCCAGCAGCGAGGTTGGTCAGGGTGGTTCACCCCTCCACTTT
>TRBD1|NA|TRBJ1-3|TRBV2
CASSDEGADTIYF
TGTGCCAGCAGTGATGAGGGGGCAGACACCATATATTTT
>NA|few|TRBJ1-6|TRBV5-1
CASSLAPGAPGVNSPLHF
TGCGCCAGCAGCTTGGCGCCAGGGGCGCCAGGGGTCAATTCACCCCTCCACTTT
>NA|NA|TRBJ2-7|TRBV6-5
CASSLSRELPHEQYF
TGCGCCAGCAGTTTATCCCGGGAGCTACCCCACGAGCAGTACTTC
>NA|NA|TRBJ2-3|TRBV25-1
CASSRQSTDTQYF
TGTGCCAGCAGTAGACAGAGCACAGATACGCAGTATTTT
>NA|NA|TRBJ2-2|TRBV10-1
CASSDTAANTGELFF
TGCGCCAGCAGTGACACAGCCGCGAACACCGGGGAGCTGTTTTTT
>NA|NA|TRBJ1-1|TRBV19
CASSLGPEAFF
TGTGCCAGTAGTCTCGGTCCTGAAGCTTTCTTT
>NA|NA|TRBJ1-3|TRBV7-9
CASSFFESTIYF
TGTGCCAGCAGCTTTTTCGAGAGCACCATATATTTT
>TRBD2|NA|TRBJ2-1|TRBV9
CASSSSGLAGNEQFF
TGTGCCAGCAGCTCCTCCGGGCTAGCGGGGAATGAGCAGTTCTTC
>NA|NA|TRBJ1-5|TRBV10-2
CASSADRFGNQPQHF
TGCGCCAGCAGCGCCGACAGGTTTGGCAATCAGCCCCAGCATTTT
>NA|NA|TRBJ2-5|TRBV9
CASSRDTLRETQYF
TGTGCCAGCAGCCGGGACACCCTTAGGGAGACCCAGTACTTC
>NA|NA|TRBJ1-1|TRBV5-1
CASSLVGGANTEAFF
TGCGCCAGCAGCTTGGTCGGAGGGGCGAACACTGAAGCTTTCTTT
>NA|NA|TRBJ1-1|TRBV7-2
CASSPQGGQVTEAFF
TGTGCCAGCAGCCCACAGGGAGGGCAGGTCACTGAAGCTTTCTTT
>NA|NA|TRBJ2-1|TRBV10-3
CAISDGSSYNEQFF
TGTGCCATCAGTGACGGGAGCTCCTACAATGAGCAGTTCTTC
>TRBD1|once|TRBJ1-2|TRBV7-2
CASSWGGTGVNYGYTF
TGTGCCAGCAGCTGGGGGGGGACAGGGGTTAACTATGGCTACACCTTC
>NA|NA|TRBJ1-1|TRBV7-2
CASSFGLRGNTEAFF
TGTGCCAGCAGCTTCGGTCTCAGGGGGAACACTGAAGCTTTCTTT
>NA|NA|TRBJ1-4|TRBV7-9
CASSFPAGGGEKLFF
TGTGCCAGCAGCTTCCCAGCGGGGGGAGGTGAAAAACTGTTTTTT
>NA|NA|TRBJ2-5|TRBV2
CASSPLTTGGETQYF
TGTGCCAGCAGCCCCTTGACTACCGGCGGAGAGACCCAGTACTTC
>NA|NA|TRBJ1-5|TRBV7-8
CASSFGAQPQHF
TGTGCCAGCAGCTTTGGGGCCCAGCCCCAGCATTTT
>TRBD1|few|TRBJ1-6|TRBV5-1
CASRTTGTGNSPLHF
TGCGCCAGCAGAACGACCGGGACAGGGAATTCACCCCTCCACTTT
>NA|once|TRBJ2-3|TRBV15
CATSRDFSTRETDTQYF
TGTGCCACCAGCAGAGATTTTAGCACCCGGGAGACAGATACGCAGTATTTT
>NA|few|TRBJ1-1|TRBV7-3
CASSQTGSTEAFF
TGTGCCAGCAGCCAAACAGGGAGCACTGAAGCTTTCTTT
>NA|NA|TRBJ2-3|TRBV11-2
CASSFGAGTSVDTQYF
TGTGCCAGCAGCTTTGGGGCCGGGACTTCAGTGGATACGCAGTATTTT
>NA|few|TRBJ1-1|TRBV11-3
CASSYRVNTEAFF
TGTGCCAGCAGCTACAGGGTGAACACTGAAGCTTTCTTT
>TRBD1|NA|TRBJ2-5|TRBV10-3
CAAGQGAQETQYF
TGTGCCGCCGGACAGGGGGCCCAAGAGACCCAGTACTTC
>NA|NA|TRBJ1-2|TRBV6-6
CASSPGFSRLSYGYTF
TGTGCCAGCAGTCCCGGGTTCAGTCGCCTATCCTATGGCTACACCTTC
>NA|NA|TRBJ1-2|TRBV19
CASSVHLAGRLGYTF
TGTGCCAGTAGTGTTCACTTGGCAGGGCGTTTGGGCTACACCTTC
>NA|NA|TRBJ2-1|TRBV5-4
CASSTLSQARGYNEQFF
TGTGCCAGCAGTACTTTGTCTCAGGCCCGGGGGTACAATGAGCAGTTCTTC
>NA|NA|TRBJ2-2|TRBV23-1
CASKFGGLNTGELFF
TGCGCCAGCAAGTTCGGCGGTTTGAACACCGGGGAGCTGTTTTTT
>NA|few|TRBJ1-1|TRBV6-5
CASSYQGDMAFF
TGTGCCAGCAGTTACCAGGGTGATATGGCTTTCTTT
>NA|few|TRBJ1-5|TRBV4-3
CASSQDLDIFQPQHF
TGCGCCAGCAGCCAAGATTTGGACATTTTTCAGCCCCAGCATTTT
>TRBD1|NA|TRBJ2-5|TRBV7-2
CASSYDRTGQKETQYF
TGTGCCAGCAGCTACGACCGGACAGGGCAGAAAGAGACCCAGTACTTC
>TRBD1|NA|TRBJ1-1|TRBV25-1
CASSAGGNTEAFF
TGTGCCAGCAGTGCAGGGGGTAACACTGAAGCTTTCTTT
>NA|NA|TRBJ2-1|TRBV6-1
CASSPTSEVYNEQFF
TGTGCCAGCAGCCCCACTAGTGAGGTCTACAATGAGCAGTTCTTC
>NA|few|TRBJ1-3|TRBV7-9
CAWRGEPRLNTIYF
TGTGCCTGGCGGGGCGAGCCAAGGTTAAACACCATATATTTT
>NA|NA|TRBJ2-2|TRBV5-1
CASSSPTGTRFTGELFF
TGCGCCAGCAGCTCCCCCACCGGGACAAGGTTCACCGGGGAGCTGTTTTTT
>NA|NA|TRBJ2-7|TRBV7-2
CASSLTGDYTWDF
TGTGCCAGCAGCTTGACAGGGGACTATACTTGGGACTTC
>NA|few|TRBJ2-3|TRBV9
CASSVFSGGNTDTQYF
TGTGCCAGCAGCGTATTTAGTGGGGGGAACACAGATACGCAGTATTTT
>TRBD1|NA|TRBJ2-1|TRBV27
CASSQQGRSEQFF
TGTGCCAGCAGTCAACAGGGGAGAAGTGAGCAGTTCTTC
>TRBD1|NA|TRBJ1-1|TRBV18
CASSEGQGLEAFF
TGTGCCAGCTCAGAAGGACAGGGGTTGGAAGCTTTCTTT
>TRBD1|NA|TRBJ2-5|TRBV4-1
CASSQDDGQGIQQYF
TGCGCCAGCAGCCAAGATGACGGACAGGGAATTCAGCAGTACTTC